Listed below are T cell receptor beta chains from one sample, sequenced in a study of cytomegalovirus exposure and HLA in healthy donors. Produced via immunoSEQ multiplex PCR; TCRdb's table is partial and in-frame only. In the table there are around 100,000 clones, approximately 78% of which are singletons. The specimen sequenced was PBMCs. These receptors were taken from a woman between 40 and 55 years old in good health and CMV-seronegative. Both conserved end residues are part of each CDR3. The order of the fields is D gene, V gene, J gene, clone size, CDR3 DNA, CDR3 protein. The D gene is left open where the match is weak. Not all rows give a size; the values are once, few, many and, for expanded clones, a class.

D gene: .; V gene: TRBV2; J gene: TRBJ2-1; clone size: .; CDR3 DNA: TGTGTCCAGAGCGGAACTTTCTACAATGAGCAGTTCTTC; CDR3 protein: CVQSGTFYNEQFF
D gene: TRBD2; V gene: TRBV4-2; J gene: TRBJ2-2; clone size: few; CDR3 DNA: TGTGCCAGCAGCCAAGATCGGCGGACTAGCTACACCGGGGAGCTGTTTTTT; CDR3 protein: CASSQDRRTSYTGELFF
D gene: .; V gene: TRBV29-1; J gene: TRBJ1-1; clone size: .; CDR3 DNA: TGCAGCGTTGCGTTCCGAAGCCCTAACACTGAAGCTTTCTTT; CDR3 protein: CSVAFRSPNTEAFF
D gene: .; V gene: TRBV7-3; J gene: TRBJ1-1; clone size: few; CDR3 DNA: TGTGCCAGCAGCCGCCAGGGGCGGAGAGCTTTCTTT; CDR3 protein: CASSRQGRRAFF
D gene: TRBD1; V gene: TRBV11-2; J gene: TRBJ1-2; clone size: .; CDR3 DNA: TGTGCCAGCAGCTTAATGGGACAGGGGGCCCGTGGCTACACCTTC; CDR3 protein: CASSLMGQGARGYTF
D gene: .; V gene: TRBV7-9; J gene: TRBJ1-2; clone size: .; CDR3 DNA: TGTGCCAGCAGCTTAGAGGAGCGGACCCCCTATGGCTACACCTTC; CDR3 protein: CASSLEERTPYGYTF
D gene: .; V gene: TRBV7-8; J gene: TRBJ1-1; clone size: few; CDR3 DNA: TGTGCCAGCAGCTTAGAGTGGGCAGCGAACACTGAAGCTTTCTTT; CDR3 protein: CASSLEWAANTEAFF
D gene: TRBD1; V gene: TRBV7-6; J gene: TRBJ1-3; clone size: .; CDR3 DNA: TGTGCCAGCAGCCCCCTCGGGCAGGGGGCAGGAAACACCATATATTTT; CDR3 protein: CASSPLGQGAGNTIYF
D gene: .; V gene: TRBV11-2; J gene: TRBJ1-4; clone size: few; CDR3 DNA: TGTGCCAGCAGCTTAGAAGCGGCCGGCGGGCTGTTTTTT; CDR3 protein: CASSLEAAGGLFF
D gene: .; V gene: TRBV7-6; J gene: TRBJ2-5; clone size: once; CDR3 DNA: TGTGCCATTTCCCGATCCGGACAGACCGAGACCCAGTACTTC; CDR3 protein: CAISRSGQTETQYF
D gene: TRBD2; V gene: TRBV9; J gene: TRBJ2-3; clone size: .; CDR3 DNA: TGTGCCAGCAGCGTCCTAGCGGGAATCCCTGGCACAGATACGCAGTATTTT; CDR3 protein: CASSVLAGIPGTDTQYF
D gene: .; V gene: TRBV7-9; J gene: TRBJ1-6; clone size: .; CDR3 DNA: TGTGCCAGCAGCTCCGTAGTTAAGTCACCCCTCCACTTT; CDR3 protein: CASSSVVKSPLHF
D gene: TRBD1; V gene: TRBV6-6; J gene: TRBJ1-6; clone size: .; CDR3 DNA: TGTGCCAGCAGTAGGGGACAGATAAATTCACCCCTCCACTTT; CDR3 protein: CASSRGQINSPLHF